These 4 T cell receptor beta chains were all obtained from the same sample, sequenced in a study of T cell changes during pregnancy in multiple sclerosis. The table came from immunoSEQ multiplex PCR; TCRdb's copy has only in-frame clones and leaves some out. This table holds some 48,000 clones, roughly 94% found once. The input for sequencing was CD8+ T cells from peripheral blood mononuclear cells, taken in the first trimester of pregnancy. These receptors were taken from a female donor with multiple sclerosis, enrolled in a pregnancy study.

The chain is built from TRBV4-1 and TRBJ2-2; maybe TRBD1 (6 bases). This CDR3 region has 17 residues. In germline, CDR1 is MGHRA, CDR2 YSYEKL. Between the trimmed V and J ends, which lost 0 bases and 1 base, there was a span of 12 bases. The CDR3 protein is CASSQDLKGGNTGELFF. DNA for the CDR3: TGCGCCAGCAGCCAAGATCTTAAAGGGGGGAACACCGGGGAGCTGTTTTTT.

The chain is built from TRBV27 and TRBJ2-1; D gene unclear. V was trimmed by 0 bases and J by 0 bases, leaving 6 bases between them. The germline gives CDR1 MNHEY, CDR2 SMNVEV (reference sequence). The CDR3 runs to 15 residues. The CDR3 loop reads CASSLSGYSYNEQFF. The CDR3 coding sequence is TGTGCCAGCAGTTTATCCGGGTACTCCTACAATGAGCAGTTCTTC.

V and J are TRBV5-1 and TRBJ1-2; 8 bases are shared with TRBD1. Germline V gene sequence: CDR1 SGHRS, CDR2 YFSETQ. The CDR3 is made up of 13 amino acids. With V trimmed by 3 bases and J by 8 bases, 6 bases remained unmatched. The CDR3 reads CASSWTGIDGYTF. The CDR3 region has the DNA TGCGCCAGCAGCTGGACAGGGATCGACGGCTACACCTTC.

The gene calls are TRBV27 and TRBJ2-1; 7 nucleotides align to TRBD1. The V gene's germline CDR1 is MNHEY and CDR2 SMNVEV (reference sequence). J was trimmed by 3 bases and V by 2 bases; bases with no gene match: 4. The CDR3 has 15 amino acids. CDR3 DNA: TGTGCCAGCAGTTTAAGAGGGGGCTTCTACAATGAGCAGTTCTTC. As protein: CASSLRGGFYNEQFF.